The entry below describes one T cell receptor beta chain. Its specific antigen is unknown. Base qualities are not recorded, but no much larger clone differs from it by a single base. Read against the paper, the sample's time point label means: about 28 days (+/-7) after the second vaccine dose. AZD1222 recipients whose second dose came at about 4 weeks and those whose second dose came at about 12 weeks were combined into one group, since spike-specific TCR depth and breadth did not differ between the two schedules. Vaccinee samples came from UK trials COV001 and COV002, including a single-blind randomized controlled phase 2/3 trial of AZD1222 (ChAdOx1 nCoV-19) in healthy adults. For TCRbeta chain sequencing, PBMC samples were collected from trial participants at day 0 and at day 28 after the second dose. This specimen belongs to a study of T cell responses to AZD1222 COVID-19 vaccine (dated by TCRdb to the early 2020s). Study-level background: TCR sequencing was performed for about 250 trial participants, of whom some 200 were given two doses of AZD1222 and approximately 25 were given two doses of MenACWY control vaccine. Trial participants were enrolled into age subgroups of 18-55, 56-69 and 70-plus years, which contained roughly 140, 27 and 60 TCR-sequenced participants, respectively. General study outcomes and caveats: Only five to seven AZD1222 recipients were SARS-CoV-2 seropositive at baseline, limiting conclusions about previously exposed vaccinees. Nearly half of unique spike-specific TCRs reportedly recognized epitopes outside regions mutated in the B.1.351 and B.1.1.7 variants. Because no samples from the day 14 peak response were available, repertoires could be characterized only after the peak T cell response. Vaccine-associated CD4 TCRs spanned the whole spike protein, with dominant responses in regions 160-218 and 743-854. The 56-69-year group was small, and its depth increase did not reach significance, likely because of low power. Participants were mostly white British and included more females than males, and it was suggested by the authors that clonal diversity may have been underestimated. After two AZD1222 doses, spike-specific TCR breadth and depth were significantly higher than at day 0 and than in MenACWY recipients.

The CDR3 regions of human TCRbeta chains were subjected to immunosequencing. Under the source paper's analysis protocol: Repertoire TCRs were checked for matches against a reference library of SARS-CoV-2-specific TCRs that had been generated using the MIRA antigen-specificity platform. Breadth meant the fraction of unique TCRs that were SARS-CoV-2-associated, whereas depth meant the fraction of total T cells that were SARS-CoV-2-associated. Using the MIRA data, each spike-specific TCR was assigned both to the spike region to which the TCR was reactive and to a CD4 or CD8 class. Log10-transformed breadth and depth values were compared by one-way ANOVA with Sidak's multiple comparisons tests. TCRdb carries this immuneACCESS record with in-frame sequences only. Its versions omit some clonotypes, under half of them owing to an unresolved V gene in the studies checked, with the rest unexplained. That table is the source of V, J and clone size, and D and trimming were worked out from the DNA. This sample gives around 200,000 clones in total; around 94% of them show up just once. The biggest ten clones account for about 1.5% of the sample.

Sequenced material: peripheral blood, taken 28 days after the second AZD1222 dose. This TCR came from an adult who received the AZD1222 COVID-19 vaccine.

The bases read TGTGCAAGTCGCTTGTTAAGTCCCCCCCCGGGACAGAGATTTCGGTCCTATAATTCACCCCTCCACTTT. The translation is CASRLLSPPPGQRFRSYNSPLHF. This chain is built from TRBV12-2 and TRBJ1-6; the table assigns TRBD1, which was not confirmed against the DNA. TRBV12-2 is classified as a pseudogene. Including the terminal cysteine and phenylalanine, the CDR3 comprises 23 residues. The entry retains the CDR3 DNA only, 69 bases that are in frame from base 1.